This T cell receptor (beta chain) was recorded in a study of Graves' ophthalmopathy and Graves' hyperthyroidism. Study outcomes and limitations: In blood appeared most of the expanded thyroid clonotypes whose frequency exceeded 0.001. Stable hyperthyroidism and ophthalmopathy were told apart by a 13-signature model, which achieved 85% to 90% sensitivity and nearly 84% specificity.

Hyperthyroidism patients had new diagnoses, durations under 2 months, and ages of 18 to 65. Patients were excluded if they had other autoimmune diseases or uncontrolled infections, and likewise if pregnancy or lactation applied. Germline CDR1 MNHNS, CDR2 SASEGT. The CDR3 has 16 residues. The germline V and J ends were trimmed by 5 bases and 0 bases, with 16 bases remaining between them. RNA transcripts were the template, and TCR beta CDR3 regions were amplified from them. First-round RT-PCR relied on HTBI primers, and a second-round multiplex PCR came next. TCRdb ran MiXCR on the multiplex PCR reads and lists one entry per CDR3 protein. Of approximately 410,000 distinct CDR3 sequences listed, roughly 15% are singletons. Comment on this clonotype: Its specificity is unknown.

This receptor was taken from a woman aged 18 to 35 with stable Graves' hyperthyroidism. V gene TRBV6-1 combines with J gene TRBJ2-5; D is undetermined. Sequencing used peripheral blood. The CDR3 DNA is TGTGCCAGCAGTAGGGCCGAACCGAAGTACCAAGAGACCCAGTACTTC. It specifies CASSRAEPKYQETQYF.